These T cell receptor beta chains were read from a single sample in a study of Ad26.COV2.S vaccination and SARS-CoV-2 variants. This table comes from immunoSEQ multiplex PCR, and its TCRdb copy is limited to in-frame clones, with some not included. The data show some 340,000 clones, with approximately 80% seen just once and approximately 2.1% held by the top ten. The sequencing used peripheral blood, collected in a trial of Ad26.COV2.S vaccine versus placebo. The receptors were sampled from a person between 18 and 65 years old who received the Ad26.COV2.S COVID-19 vaccine or a placebo. CDR3s include the opening cysteine and the closing phenylalanine or tryptophan. Fields, in order: clone size, J gene, D gene, V gene, CDR3 protein. D genes are given only for firm matches. Rows may omit the clone size; those that give it use once, few, many or a size class.

>-|TRBJ2-5|-|TRBV25-1
CASSDQTGTGYQETQYF
>few|TRBJ1-1|-|TRBV6-6
CASSIGREGEAFF
>-|TRBJ1-6|TRBD1|TRBV4-2
CASSPGTGGTVSPLHF
>-|TRBJ2-5|TRBD2|TRBV20-1
CSASWWASGGGNQETQYF
>-|TRBJ2-2|TRBD2|TRBV4-2
CASSQDISGGANTGELFF
>-|TRBJ1-2|-|TRBV7-2
CASSSHGEDGYTF
>-|TRBJ2-3|TRBD1|TRBV19
CASSGQDRSTDTQYF
>-|TRBJ1-1|-|TRBV20-1
CSASENTEAFF
>-|TRBJ2-7|TRBD1|TRBV19
CASSITPLGQGYEQYF
>-|TRBJ1-2|-|TRBV4-2
CASSQASGNFYGYTF
>-|TRBJ1-3|-|TRBV3-1/TRBV3-2
CASSQAPNGNTIYF
>-|TRBJ1-4|-|TRBV6-5
CASRERIGEKLFF
>-|TRBJ1-2|-|TRBV5-1
CASSLTRGGEPGYTF
>once|TRBJ1-1|TRBD1|TRBV6-5
CASSYVRQGAGAEAFF
>-|TRBJ2-7|-|TRBV5-1
CASSFSVGGHYEQYF
>-|TRBJ1-5|-|TRBV6-1
CASSEAGPTLRQPQHF
>-|TRBJ2-4|TRBD2|TRBV5-4
CASSYGTSLGVGKNIQYF
>-|TRBJ1-5|-|TRBV6-5
CASSYSGGPQHF
>-|TRBJ2-2|-|TRBV5-1
CASSLGAQRAGELFF
>-|TRBJ2-7|-|TRBV15
CATSRDLAGKISYEQYF
>-|TRBJ1-5|-|TRBV2
CASRWQANQPQHF
>-|TRBJ1-5|-|TRBV28
CASSLTGPSNQPQHF
>-|TRBJ1-1|-|TRBV28
CASSLGLTEAFF
>-|TRBJ2-7|TRBD1|TRBV6-5
CASRYLTGTEQYF
>few|TRBJ2-7|-|TRBV7-9
CASSLEGRTYEQYF
>once|TRBJ2-2|-|TRBV5-1
CASSLVEGAGELFF
>-|TRBJ2-1|-|TRBV9
CASSPHVGDNEQFF
>-|TRBJ1-2|-|TRBV19
CASSMNSYGYTF
>-|TRBJ2-7|-|TRBV24-1
CATSARGGEQYF
>-|TRBJ2-7|-|TRBV5-4
CASSRGTTAYEQYF
>few|TRBJ1-2|-|TRBV5-6
CASSFNYGYTF
>once|TRBJ1-5|TRBD1|TRBV7-6
CASSLGVGTGGFRGNQPQHF
>-|TRBJ1-6|-|TRBV28
CASSLLGQGDSPLHF
>-|TRBJ1-2|-|TRBV5-1
CASSLEPPNYGYTF
>once|TRBJ2-3|-|TRBV25-1
CASSEGGAPPDTQYF
>-|TRBJ2-5|TRBD2|TRBV5-8
CASMGSGGRGPQYF
>-|TRBJ1-4|-|TRBV4-1
CASSLRTEPDEKLFF
>-|TRBJ2-1|-|TRBV11-2
CASSLVSNEQFF
>-|TRBJ2-7|TRBD1|TRBV6-5
CASSSPGQGFYEQYF
>once|TRBJ2-7|-|TRBV4-1
CASSPSLGFSYEQYF
>-|TRBJ2-2|-|TRBV9
CASSVTSKGELFF
>-|TRBJ1-1|-|TRBV5-1
CASSMVTNTEAFF
>-|TRBJ1-6|-|TRBV24-1
CATSDLGLGTYNSPLHF
>many|TRBJ1-1|-|TRBV7-9
CASSPEDGRSEAFF
>-|TRBJ1-3|-|TRBV5-6
CASSLARGSSNIYTIYF
>-|TRBJ1-1|-|TRBV14
CASSQDWGITEAFF
>-|TRBJ2-3|-|TRBV27
CASSLRSDGDTQYF
>-|TRBJ2-5|-|TRBV9
CASSVEGAGVRETQYF
>-|TRBJ2-1|TRBD2|TRBV7-8
CASSLRLAGALSSYNEQFF
>-|TRBJ2-3|-|TRBV5-1
CASSLDTSDTQYF